The 23 T cell receptor beta chains reported below all come from one sample, sequenced in a study of cytomegalovirus exposure and HLA in healthy donors listed by TCRdb under 2017. Library preparation was by the immunoSEQ multiplex PCR assay. For the multiplex PCR, a mixture combining 60 forward primers for TCR Vbeta segments and 13 reverse primers for TCR Jbeta segments was used. TCRdb retrieved this table from immuneACCESS and kept in-frame rearrangements only. Not all clones are present; in checked studies, unresolved V genes account for under half, and no reason is known for the remainder. Across this sample there are some 130,000 clones, with around 75% seen only once. Approximately 3.1% of the sample rests with the top ten. Sequenced material: PBMCs. These receptors came from a man aged 30 to 45 in good health and CMV-seronegative.

This rearrangement joins TRBV4-1 to TRBJ2-3; 12 bases are shared with TRBD2. V trimming: 1 base; J trimming: 3 bases; junction bases outside the gene matches: 11. CDR1 MGHRA and CDR2 YSYEKL come from the germline V gene. The CDR3 covers 19 residues. The CDR3 is CASSQAPSGGAGGTDTQYF. CDR3 DNA: TGCGCCAGCAGCCAAGCCCCTAGCGGGGGGGCCGGGGGAACAGATACGCAGTATTTT.

The chain uses TRBV6-5 and TRBJ2-5; no clear D gene. CDR3 length equals 11 residues. Per the germline V gene, CDR1 is MNHEY and CDR2 is SVGAGI. V was clipped by 6 bases and J by 3 bases, with 5 bases between them. The CDR3 loop reads CASSREETQYF. CDR3 coding DNA: TGTGCCAGCAGCCGGGAAGAGACCCAGTACTTC.

The chain uses TRBV28 and TRBJ2-7; 8 positions agree with TRBD2. The CDR3 length is 14 residues. V lost 5 bases, J lost 0 bases, and 3 bases stayed unmatched. From germline, CDR1 is MDHEN and CDR2 SYDVKM. CDR3 protein: CASSPAGGSYEQYF. The DNA for the CDR3 is TGTGCCAGCAGTCCCGCGGGGGGCTCCTACGAGCAGTACTTC.

This clone was observed a handful of times. The chain has TRBV7-8 and TRBJ1-1, with TRBD1 matching 8 bases. The CDR3 length is 15 residues. Trimming cost V 5 bases and J 0 bases; bases outside gene matches: 5. The germline gives CDR1 SGHVS, CDR2 FQNEAQ. The CDR3 region has the DNA TGTGCCAGCAGCCACGGGACAGGCTTGAACACTGAAGCTTTCTTT. As protein: CASSHGTGLNTEAFF.

Points on this clone: The conserved final phenylalanine or tryptophan is absent from the CDR3, which likely points to a read error. The V gene is TRBV4-3, the J gene TRBJ2-7; 8 bases fit TRBD2. The CDR3 contains 18 residues. Trimming took 0 bases from V and 0 from J; bases not matched to a gene: 10. Looked up from germline, CDR1 is LGHNA and CDR2 is YSLEER. The CDR3, as DNA: TGCGCCAGCAGCCAAGAACGGGTTAGCGGGATCAGCTCCTACGAGCAGTACCTC. Translating it yields CASSQERVSGISSYEQYL.

J is TRBJ2-3 and V is TRBV30; D unresolved. This CDR3 has 15 residues. V was clipped by 2 bases and J by 0 bases, with 12 bases between them. The V gene's germline CDR1 is GTSNPN and CDR2 SVGIG (reference sequence). CDR3 amino acids: CAWSHGVTSTDTQYF. The CDR3 bases are TGTGCCTGGAGTCACGGCGTGACTAGCACAGATACGCAGTATTTT.

This clone turned up a few times. The V call is TRBV28, the J call TRBJ2-7; 9 nucleotides match TRBD1. Germline V gives CDR1 MDHEN, CDR2 SYDVKM. V lost 6 bases to trimming and J lost 3 bases; unmatched junction nucleotides: 12. The CDR3 spans 16 residues. CDR3 sequence (DNA): TGTGCCAGCAGAGCAGGTGGGACAGGGCGAAACTACGAGCAGTACTTC. This translates into CASRAGGTGRNYEQYF.

J is TRBJ2-2 and V is TRBV15, with D possibly matching TRBD1 (5 bases). Germline V gene data show CDR1 as LNHNV and CDR2 as YYDKDF (reference sequence). V dropped 0 bases and J dropped 8 bases, with 16 bases sitting between them. The CDR3 spans 16 residues. The CDR3 DNA reads TGTGCCACCAGCAGAGATGTAGGGGCTGACTTGGGGGAGCTGTTTTTT. Amino acid sequence: CATSRDVGADLGELFF.

Concerning this clone: This is likely a read error, given that the CDR3 carries no conserved phenylalanine or tryptophan at its end. The rearrangement joins TRBV2 to TRBJ2-3, with TRBD1 matching over 8 bases. Germline CDR1 reads SNHLY; CDR2 reads FYNNEI. The CDR3 has 14 residues. Unmatched junction bases numbered 6, after V lost 8 bases and J lost 2 bases. The CDR3 nucleotides read TGTGCCAGCCTTAGACAGGGGTTCACAGATACGCAGTATGTT. Translating it yields CASLRQGFTDTQYV.

The V gene is TRBV5-1, the J gene TRBJ2-7; TRBD2 matches 14 bases. The J segment lost 6 bases and the V segment lost 4 bases, leaving 6 bases of the junction unmatched. The CDR3 runs to 15 residues. The germline CDR1 and CDR2 sequences are SGHRS and YFSETQ. CDR3 loop: CASSPGTSGSSEQYF. DNA for the CDR3: TGCGCCAGCAGCCCCGGGACTAGCGGGAGTAGCGAGCAGTACTTC.

The gene calls are TRBV11-3 and TRBJ2-3, with D possibly being TRBD2 (6 bases). Germline CDR1 reads SGHNT; CDR2 reads YENEEA. Trimming removed 0 bases from V and 0 bases from J, with 7 bases in between. The CDR3 spans 15 residues. CDR3 sequence reads: CASSLDGSSTDTQYF. The CDR3 bases are TGTGCCAGCAGCTTAGACGGGAGCAGCACAGATACGCAGTATTTT.

The rearrangement uses TRBV20-1 and TRBJ1-4; D is unresolved. CDR3 length: 11 residues. CDR1 DFQATT and CDR2 SNEGSKA come from the germline V gene (reference sequence). With 2 bases removed from V and 7 bases from J, the gap between germline ends came to 5 bases. The CDR3, as DNA: TGCAGTGCTAGACCTACTGAAAAACTGTTTTTT. This encodes CSARPTEKLFF.

V is TRBV2 and J is TRBJ2-1; 14 positions agree with TRBD2. Losses at the gene ends were 4 bases for V and 15 bases for J; bases not matched to a gene: 5. From germline, CDR1 is SNHLY and CDR2 FYNNEI. This CDR3 is 13 amino acids long. The CDR3 loop is CASSGLAGGPRFF. The CDR3 coding sequence is TGTGCCAGCAGTGGACTAGCGGGAGGGCCACGGTTCTTC.

The gene calls are TRBV5-1 and TRBJ2-7; the D is unclear. The CDR3 runs to 14 residues. Germline CDR1 and CDR2: SGHRS and YFSETQ. The V gene lost 0 bases and the J gene lost 1 base, with 8 bases spanning the gap. The CDR3, as DNA: TGCGCCAGCAGCTTGGTTACAGAATCCTACGAGCAGTACTTC. Protein sequence: CASSLVTESYEQYF.

This chain links TRBV7-3 with TRBJ2-7, with D possibly matching TRBD2 (6 bases). The CDR3 totals 12 residues. Per germline, CDR1 SGHTA and CDR2 FQGTGA. Deletions cut 4 bases from V and 7 bases from J, with 11 bases between. The CDR3 coding sequence is TGTGCCAGCAGCTCACCCGGAGGGGAGCAGTACTTC. This codes for CASSSPGGEQYF.

The chain uses TRBV25-1 and TRBJ2-1, with TRBD1 matching over 11 bases. This CDR3 spans 16 amino acids. Looked up from germline, CDR1 is MGHDK and CDR2 is SYGVNS. Losses at the gene ends were 6 bases for V and 7 bases for J; bases not matched to a gene: 11. The CDR3: CASSDPGQGGVNEQFF. CDR3 nucleotides: TGTGCCAGCAGCGACCCGGGACAGGGGGGTGTAAATGAGCAGTTCTTC.

In this sample, this clone turned up once. The V and J genes are TRBV30 and TRBJ2-3; TRBD1 matches at 9 bases. Germline V gene lookup returns CDR1 GTSNPN and CDR2 SVGIG (reference sequence). With V trimmed by 2 bases and J by 3 bases, 3 bases remained unmatched. This CDR3 region has 14 residues. The DNA for the CDR3 is TGTGCCTGGAGTACAGGGACAGGGACAGATACGCAGTATTTT. It encodes CAWSTGTGTDTQYF.

The CDR3 loop is CASSLSMRGLAGARADTQYF. The CDR3 DNA follows: TGTGCCAGCAGTTTATCGATGAGGGGACTAGCGGGAGCGCGGGCAGATACGCAGTATTTT. The genes are TRBV27 and TRBJ2-3, with 14 nucleotides matching TRBD2. Germline assignment: CDR1 MNHEY and CDR2 SMNVEV (reference sequence). The CDR3 sequence is 20 residues long. J was trimmed by 4 bases and V by 0 bases; bases with no gene match: 12.

The J gene is TRBJ1-5, the V gene TRBV7-8, with 7 bases fitting TRBD1. V shed 5 bases and J 0 bases; nucleotides not matched to a gene: 13. The CDR3 loop spans 18 amino acids. Looked up from germline, CDR1 is SGHVS and CDR2 is FQNEAQ. In nucleotides, the CDR3 is TGTGCCAGCAGCGAATCGGTGACAGGGTTGTATAGCAATCAGCCCCAGCATTTT. It encodes CASSESVTGLYSNQPQHF. Drawing the rest from reference TRBV7-8 and TRBJ1-5, the complete variable domain is GAGVSQSPRYKVAKRGQDVALRCDPISGHVSLFWYQQALGQGPEFLTYFQNEAQLDKSGLPSDRFFAERPEGSVSTLKIQRTQQEDSAVYLCASSESVTGLYSNQPQHFGDGTRLSIL.

The rearrangement links TRBV11-2 to TRBJ2-7, with D unresolved. V lost 5 bases and J 7 bases, leaving 9 bases between the germline ends. The CDR3 is 11 residues long. Germline CDR1 and CDR2: SGHAT and FQNNGV. The CDR3 DNA reads TGTGCCAGCAGCCCTATGCGAGAGCAGTACTTC. The encoded protein is CASSPMREQYF.

This clone was observed a few times. CDR3 DNA sequence: TGTGCCAGTAGTTTACGGACAACGCAGCTGGTTACTGAAGCTTTCTTT. Amino acid sequence: CASSLRTTQLVTEAFF. The J gene is TRBJ1-1, the V gene TRBV19; D perhaps matches TRBD1 (5 bases). The CDR3 has 16 amino acids. Trimming removed 5 bases at V and 5 bases at J, with 21 bases between. Germline loops: CDR1 LNHDA, CDR2 SQIVND (reference sequence).

In this sample, this clone turned up a few times. The J gene is TRBJ2-4, the V gene TRBV6-1; 8 bases line up with TRBD2. From germline, CDR1 is MNHNS and CDR2 SASEGT. This CDR3 region has 15 residues. With 2 bases clipped from V and 0 bases from J, the junction kept 0 bases outside the gene matches. Written as DNA, the CDR3 is TGTGCCAGCAGTGAACTAGCGGGAGCCAAAAACATTCAGTACTTC. As protein: CASSELAGAKNIQYF.

The chain is built from TRBV19 and TRBJ2-4; D remains unclear. Between the trimmed V and J ends, which lost 0 bases and 13 bases, there was a span of 16 bases. The CDR3 loop spans 14 amino acids. Germline CDR1 is LNHDA and CDR2 is SQIVND (reference sequence). The CDR3 loop is CASSIDRSTAFQYF. CDR3 DNA: TGTGCCAGTAGTATAGATCGATCGACTGCCTTCCAGTACTTC.